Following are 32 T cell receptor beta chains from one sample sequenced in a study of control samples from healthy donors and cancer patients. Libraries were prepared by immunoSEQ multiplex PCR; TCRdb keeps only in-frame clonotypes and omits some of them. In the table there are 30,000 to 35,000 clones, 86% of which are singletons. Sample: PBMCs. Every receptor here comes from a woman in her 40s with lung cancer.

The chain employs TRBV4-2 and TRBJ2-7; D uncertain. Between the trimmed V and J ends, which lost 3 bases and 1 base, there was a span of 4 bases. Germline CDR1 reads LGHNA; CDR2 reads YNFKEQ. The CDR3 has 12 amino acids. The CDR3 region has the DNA TGTGCCAGCAGCCAGCAATCCTACGAGCAGTACTTC. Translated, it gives CASSQQSYEQYF.

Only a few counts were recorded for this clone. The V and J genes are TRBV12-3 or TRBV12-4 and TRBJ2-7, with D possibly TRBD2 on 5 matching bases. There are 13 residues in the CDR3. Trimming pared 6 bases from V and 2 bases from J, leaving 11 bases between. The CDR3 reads CASRRTGTYEQYF. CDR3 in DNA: TGTGCCAGCAGACGTACCGGGACCTACGAGCAGTACTTC.

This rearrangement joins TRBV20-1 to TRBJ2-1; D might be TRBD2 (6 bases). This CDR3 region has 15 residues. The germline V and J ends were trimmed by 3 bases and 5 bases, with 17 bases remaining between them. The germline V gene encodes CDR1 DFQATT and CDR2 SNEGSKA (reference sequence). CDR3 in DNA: TGCAGTGCTAGTCGTGTCGGGGGATTGCACAATGAGCAGTTCTTC. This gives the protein CSASRVGGLHNEQFF.

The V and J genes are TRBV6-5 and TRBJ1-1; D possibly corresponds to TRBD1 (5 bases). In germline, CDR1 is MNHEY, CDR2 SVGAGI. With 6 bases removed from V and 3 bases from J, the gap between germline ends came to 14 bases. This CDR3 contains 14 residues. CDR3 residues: CASSLRGRYTEAFF. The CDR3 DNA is TGTGCCAGCAGCCTAAGGGGCCGGTACACTGAAGCTTTCTTT.

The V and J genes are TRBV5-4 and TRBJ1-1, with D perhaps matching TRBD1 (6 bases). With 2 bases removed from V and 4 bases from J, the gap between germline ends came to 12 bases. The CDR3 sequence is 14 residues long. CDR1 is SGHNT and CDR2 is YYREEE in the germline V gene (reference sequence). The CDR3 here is CASSFWGGLTEAFF. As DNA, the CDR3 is TGTGCCAGCAGCTTTTGGGGGGGGCTCACTGAAGCTTTCTTT.

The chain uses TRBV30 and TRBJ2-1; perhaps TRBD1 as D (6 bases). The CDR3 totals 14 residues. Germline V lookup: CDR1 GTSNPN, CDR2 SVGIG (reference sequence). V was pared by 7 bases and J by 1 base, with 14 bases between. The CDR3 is CASLRQGSYNEQFF. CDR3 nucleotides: TGTGCCTCGCTTCGCCAGGGGTCCTACAATGAGCAGTTCTTC.

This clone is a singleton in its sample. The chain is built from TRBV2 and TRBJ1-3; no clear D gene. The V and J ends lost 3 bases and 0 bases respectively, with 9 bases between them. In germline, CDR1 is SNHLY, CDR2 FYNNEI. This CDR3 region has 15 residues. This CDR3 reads CASSDLINSGNTIYF. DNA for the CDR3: TGTGCCAGCAGTGATTTAATAAACTCTGGAAACACCATATATTTT.

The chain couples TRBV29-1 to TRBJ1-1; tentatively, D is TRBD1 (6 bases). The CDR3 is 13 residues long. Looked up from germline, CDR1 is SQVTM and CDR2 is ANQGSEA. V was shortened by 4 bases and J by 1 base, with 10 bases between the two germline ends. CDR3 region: CSVAGTSNTEAFF. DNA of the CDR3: TGCAGCGTTGCCGGGACATCGAACACTGAAGCTTTCTTT.

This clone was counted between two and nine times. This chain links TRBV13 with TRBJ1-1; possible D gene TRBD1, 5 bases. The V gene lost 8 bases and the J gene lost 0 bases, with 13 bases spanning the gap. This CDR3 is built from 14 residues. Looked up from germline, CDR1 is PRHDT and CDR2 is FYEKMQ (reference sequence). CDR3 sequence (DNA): TGTGCCAGCGCCAGGCAGGGTTTGAACACTGAAGCTTTCTTT. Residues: CASARQGLNTEAFF.

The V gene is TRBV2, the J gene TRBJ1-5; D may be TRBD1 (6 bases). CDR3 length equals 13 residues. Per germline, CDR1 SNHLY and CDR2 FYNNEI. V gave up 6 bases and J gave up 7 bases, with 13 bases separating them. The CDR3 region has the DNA TGTGCCAGCAGGCAGGGGAGGGAACAGCCCCAGCATTTT. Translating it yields CASRQGREQPQHF.

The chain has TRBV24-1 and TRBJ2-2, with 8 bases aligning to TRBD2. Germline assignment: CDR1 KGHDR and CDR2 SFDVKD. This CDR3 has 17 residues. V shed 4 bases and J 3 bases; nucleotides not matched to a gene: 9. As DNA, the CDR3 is TGTGCCACCAGTGAAATGCCGGGACTAGGGTACACCGGGGAGCTGTTTTTT. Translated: CATSEMPGLGYTGELFF.

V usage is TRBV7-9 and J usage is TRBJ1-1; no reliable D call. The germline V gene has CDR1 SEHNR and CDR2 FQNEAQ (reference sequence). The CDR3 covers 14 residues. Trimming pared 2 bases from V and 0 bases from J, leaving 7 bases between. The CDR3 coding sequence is TGTGCCAGCAGCTTATCCAGCCTGAACACTGAAGCTTTCTTT. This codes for CASSLSSLNTEAFF.

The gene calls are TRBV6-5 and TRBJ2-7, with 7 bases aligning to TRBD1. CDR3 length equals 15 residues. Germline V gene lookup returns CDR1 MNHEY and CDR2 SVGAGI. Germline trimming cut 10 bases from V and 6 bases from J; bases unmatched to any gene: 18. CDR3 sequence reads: CAIAHPGQRKGEQYF. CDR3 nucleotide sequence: TGTGCCATCGCTCACCCGGGACAGAGAAAAGGCGAGCAGTACTTC.

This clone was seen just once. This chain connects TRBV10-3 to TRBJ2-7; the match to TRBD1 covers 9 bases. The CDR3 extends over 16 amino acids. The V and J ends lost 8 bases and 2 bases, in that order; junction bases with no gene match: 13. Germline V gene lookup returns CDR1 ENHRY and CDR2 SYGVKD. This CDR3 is CAIGPRRGQGPYEQYF. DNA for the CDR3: TGTGCCATCGGGCCCCGGCGGGGACAGGGCCCCTACGAGCAGTACTTC.

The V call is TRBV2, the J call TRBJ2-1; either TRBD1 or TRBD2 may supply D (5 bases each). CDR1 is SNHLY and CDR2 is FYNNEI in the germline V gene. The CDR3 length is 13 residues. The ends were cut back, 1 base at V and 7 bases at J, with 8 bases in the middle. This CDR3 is CASSEGGVNEQFF. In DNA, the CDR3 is TGTGCCAGCAGTGAAGGAGGGGTAAATGAGCAGTTCTTC. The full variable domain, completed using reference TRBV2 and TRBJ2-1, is EPEVTQTPSHQVTQMGQEVILRCVPISNHLYFYWYRQILGQKVEFLVSFYNNEISEKSEIFDDQFSVERPDGSNFTLKIRSTKLEDSAMYFCASSEGGVNEQFFGPGTRLTVL.

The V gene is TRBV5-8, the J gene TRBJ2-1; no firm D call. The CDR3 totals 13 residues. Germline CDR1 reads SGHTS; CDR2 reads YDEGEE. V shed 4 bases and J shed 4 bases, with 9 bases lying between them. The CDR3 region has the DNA TGTGCCAGCAGCAGGTCTCTTTACAATGAGCAGTTCTTC. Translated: CASSRSLYNEQFF. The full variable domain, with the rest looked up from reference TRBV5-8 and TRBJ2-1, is EAGVTQSPTHLIKTRGQQATLRCSPISGHTSVYWYQQALGLGLQFLLWYDEGEERNRGNFPPRFSGRQFPNYSSELNVNALELEDSALYLCASSRSLYNEQFFGPGTRLTVL.

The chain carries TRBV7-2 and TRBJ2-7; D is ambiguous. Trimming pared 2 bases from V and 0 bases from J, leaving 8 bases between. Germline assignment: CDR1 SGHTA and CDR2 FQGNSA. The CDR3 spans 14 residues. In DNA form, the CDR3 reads TGTGCCAGCAGCTTATCCGGCAACTCCTACGAGCAGTACTTC. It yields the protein CASSLSGNSYEQYF.

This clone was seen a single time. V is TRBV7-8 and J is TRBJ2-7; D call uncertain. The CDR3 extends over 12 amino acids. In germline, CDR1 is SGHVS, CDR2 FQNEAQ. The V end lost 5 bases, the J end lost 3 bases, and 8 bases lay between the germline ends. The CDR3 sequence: CASSPPGYEQYF. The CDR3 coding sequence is TGTGCCAGCAGCCCGCCGGGCTACGAGCAGTACTTC.

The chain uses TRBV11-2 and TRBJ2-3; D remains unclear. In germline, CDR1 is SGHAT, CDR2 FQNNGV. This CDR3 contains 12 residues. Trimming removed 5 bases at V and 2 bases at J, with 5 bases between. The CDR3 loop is CASSLFTDTQYF. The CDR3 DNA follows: TGTGCCAGCAGCCTTTTCACAGATACGCAGTATTTT.

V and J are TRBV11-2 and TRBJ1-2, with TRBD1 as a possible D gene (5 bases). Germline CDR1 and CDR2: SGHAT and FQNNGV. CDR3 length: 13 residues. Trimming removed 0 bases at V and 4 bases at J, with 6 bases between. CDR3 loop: CASSLERGYGYTF. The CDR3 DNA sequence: TGTGCCAGCAGCTTAGAAAGGGGCTATGGCTACACCTTC.

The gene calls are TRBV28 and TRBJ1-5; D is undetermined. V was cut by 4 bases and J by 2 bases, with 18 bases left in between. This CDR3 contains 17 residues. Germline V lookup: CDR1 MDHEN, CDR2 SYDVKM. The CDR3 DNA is TGTGCCAGCAGTTCGCCTTGGATGGCGGGCGGCAATCAGCCCCAGCATTTT. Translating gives CASSSPWMAGGNQPQHF.

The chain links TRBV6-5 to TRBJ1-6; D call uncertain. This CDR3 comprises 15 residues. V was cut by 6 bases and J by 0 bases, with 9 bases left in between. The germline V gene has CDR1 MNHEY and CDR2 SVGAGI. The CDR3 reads CASRALSSYNSPLHF. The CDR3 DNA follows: TGTGCCAGCAGAGCCCTGAGCTCCTATAATTCACCCCTCCACTTT.

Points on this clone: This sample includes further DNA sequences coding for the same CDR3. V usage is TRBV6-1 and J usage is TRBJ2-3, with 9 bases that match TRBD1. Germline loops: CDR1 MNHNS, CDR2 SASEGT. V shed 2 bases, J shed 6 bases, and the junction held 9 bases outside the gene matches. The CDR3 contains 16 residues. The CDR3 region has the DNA TGTGCCAGCAGTGAATCCCGGGGACAGGGAAGGGATACGCAGTATTTT. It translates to CASSESRGQGRDTQYF.

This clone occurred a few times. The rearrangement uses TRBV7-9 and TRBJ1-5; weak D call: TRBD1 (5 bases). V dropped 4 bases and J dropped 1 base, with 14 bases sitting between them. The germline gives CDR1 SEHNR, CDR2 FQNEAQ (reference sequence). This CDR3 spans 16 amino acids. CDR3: CASSSGRGGSNQPQHF. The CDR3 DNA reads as TGTGCCAGCAGCTCCGGGAGGGGAGGCAGCAATCAGCCCCAGCATTTT.

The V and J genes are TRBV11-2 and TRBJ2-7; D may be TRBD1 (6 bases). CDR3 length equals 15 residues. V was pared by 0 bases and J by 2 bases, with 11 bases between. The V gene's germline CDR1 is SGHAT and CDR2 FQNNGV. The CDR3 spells CASSLDSTGTYEQYF. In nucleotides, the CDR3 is TGTGCCAGCAGCTTAGATAGTACAGGGACCTACGAGCAGTACTTC. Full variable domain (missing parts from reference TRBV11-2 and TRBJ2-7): EAGVAQSPRYKIIEKRQSVAFWCNPISGHATLYWYQQILGQGPKLLIQFQNNGVVDDSQLPKDRFSAERLKGVDSTLKIQPAKLEDSAVYLCASSLDSTGTYEQYFGPGTRLTVT.

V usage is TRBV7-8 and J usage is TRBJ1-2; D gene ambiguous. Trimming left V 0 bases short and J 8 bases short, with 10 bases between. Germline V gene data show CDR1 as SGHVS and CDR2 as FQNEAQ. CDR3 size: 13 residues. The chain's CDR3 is CASSLAGPGGYTF. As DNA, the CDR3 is TGTGCCAGCAGCTTAGCCGGGCCTGGGGGCTACACCTTC.

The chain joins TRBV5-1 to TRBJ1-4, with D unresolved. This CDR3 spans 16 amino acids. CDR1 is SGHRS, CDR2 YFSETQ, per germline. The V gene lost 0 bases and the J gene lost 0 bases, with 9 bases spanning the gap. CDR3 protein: CASSLDWGATNEKLFF. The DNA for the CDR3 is TGCGCCAGCAGCTTGGATTGGGGAGCAACTAATGAAAAACTGTTTTTT.

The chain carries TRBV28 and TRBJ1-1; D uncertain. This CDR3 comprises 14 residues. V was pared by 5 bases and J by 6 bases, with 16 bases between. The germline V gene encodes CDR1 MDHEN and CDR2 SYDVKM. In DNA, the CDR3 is TGTGCCAGCAGTGCCCCCCGTAAGGGAGCTGAAGCTTTCTTT. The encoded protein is CASSAPRKGAEAFF.

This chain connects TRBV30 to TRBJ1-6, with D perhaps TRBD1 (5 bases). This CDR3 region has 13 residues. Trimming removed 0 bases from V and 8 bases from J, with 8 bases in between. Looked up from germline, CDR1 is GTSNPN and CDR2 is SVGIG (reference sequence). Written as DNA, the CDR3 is TGTGCCTGGAGTGTACAGGAGGATTCACCCCTCCACTTT. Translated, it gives CAWSVQEDSPLHF.

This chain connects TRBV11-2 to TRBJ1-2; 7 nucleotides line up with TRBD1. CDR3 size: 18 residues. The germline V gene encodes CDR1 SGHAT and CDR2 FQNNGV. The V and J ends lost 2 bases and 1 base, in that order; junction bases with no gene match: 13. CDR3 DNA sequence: TGTGCCAGCAGCTTAACTTGGAGGGACAGCCAATTTAACTATGGCTACACCTTC. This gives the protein CASSLTWRDSQFNYGYTF.

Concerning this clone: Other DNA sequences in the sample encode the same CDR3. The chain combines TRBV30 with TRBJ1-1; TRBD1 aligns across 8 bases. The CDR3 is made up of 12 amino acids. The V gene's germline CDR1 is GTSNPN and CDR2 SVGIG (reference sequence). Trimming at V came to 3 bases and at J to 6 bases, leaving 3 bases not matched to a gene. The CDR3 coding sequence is TGTGCCTGGAGCGCAGGGGGCGCTGAAGCTTTCTTT. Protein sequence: CAWSAGGAEAFF. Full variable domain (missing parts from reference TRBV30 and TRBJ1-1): SQTIHQWPATLVQPVGSPLSLECTVEGTSNPNLYWYRQAAGRGLQLLFYSVGIGQISSEVPQNLSASRPQDRQFILSSKKLLLSDSGFYLCAWSAGGAEAFFGQGTRLTVV.

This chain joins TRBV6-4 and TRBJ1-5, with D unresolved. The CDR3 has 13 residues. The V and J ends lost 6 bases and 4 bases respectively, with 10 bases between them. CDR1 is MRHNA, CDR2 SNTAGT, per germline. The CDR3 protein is CASSKEENQPQHF. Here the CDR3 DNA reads TGTGCCAGCAGCAAAGAAGAGAATCAGCCCCAGCATTTT.